This passage covers 19 T cell receptor beta chains from one sample sequenced in a study of blood T cell repertoires in COVID-19. The assay was immunoSEQ multiplex PCR, and TCRdb's table has in-frame clones only and misses some. The profile covers under 150,000 clones, with 77% appearing a single time and 15% to 25% taken by the ten largest. The sequenced sample consisted of peripheral blood. The receptors originated from a man older than 75 with acute or convalescent COVID-19.

This chain connects TRBV7-8 to TRBJ1-5; 8 bases are shared with TRBD1. CDR1 and CDR2 from the germline V gene are SGHVS and FQNEAQ. The CDR3 sequence is 16 residues long. V was pared by 2 bases and J by 3 bases, with 6 bases of the junction left unmatched. Here the CDR3 reads CASSLLSTGVNQPQHF. The DNA for the CDR3 is TGTGCCAGCAGCTTACTTTCGACAGGGGTCAATCAGCCCCAGCATTTT.

The chain joins TRBV7-2 to TRBJ2-7; 8 nucleotides line up with TRBD1. Germline CDR1 reads SGHTA; CDR2 reads FQGNSA. This CDR3 has 17 residues. Trimming took 2 bases from V and 3 from J; bases not matched to a gene: 12. The CDR3 is CASSLRGGGTGGYEQYF. In DNA form, the CDR3 reads TGTGCCAGCAGCTTAAGGGGTGGGGGGACAGGAGGCTACGAGCAGTACTTC.

This sequence joins TRBV5-1 and TRBJ2-7; TRBD2 matches 8 bases. J lost 5 bases, V lost 2 bases, and 12 bases had no gene match. The CDR3 extends over 16 amino acids. Germline CDR1 is SGHRS and CDR2 is YFSETQ. The CDR3 sequence: CASSFRSGGSTDEQYF. CDR3 in DNA: TGCGCCAGCAGCTTTAGGAGCGGGGGAAGTACGGACGAGCAGTACTTC.

The V gene is TRBV5-1, the J gene TRBJ2-2; TRBD2 matches at 10 bases. The junction had 8 bases not matched to a gene; V was cut back by 4 bases and J by 2 bases. CDR1 and CDR2 from the germline V gene are SGHRS and YFSETQ. The CDR3 extends over 17 amino acids. The CDR3 DNA reads TGCGCCAGCAGCCGCAATAGCGGGGGGCCCAACACCGGGGAGCTGTTTTTT. The encoded protein is CASSRNSGGPNTGELFF.

The chain links TRBV30 to TRBJ2-6, with a weak D call TRBD1 (5 bases). Germline CDR1 is GTSNPN and CDR2 is SVGIG (reference sequence). V gave up 6 bases and J gave up 1 base, with 10 bases separating them. The CDR3 is 14 residues long. CDR3 protein: CACHAGSGANVLTF. The CDR3 coding sequence is TGTGCCTGCCACGCAGGGTCTGGGGCCAACGTCCTGACTTTC.

The chain combines TRBV6-6 with TRBJ2-3; D not resolved. Germline CDR1 is MNHNY and CDR2 is SVGAGI (reference sequence). The CDR3 sequence is 13 residues long. V was pared by 6 bases and J by 4 bases, with 11 bases between. The CDR3 DNA follows: TGTGCCAGCAGCGTCAGTCCCCCAGATACGCAGTATTTT. This sequence encodes CASSVSPPDTQYF.

In DNA form, the CDR3 reads TGTGCCACCAGTGATTTGCGAGCAGGGGGATATGGCGGGGAGCTGTTTTTT. Amino acid sequence: CATSDLRAGGYGGELFF. The chain combines TRBV24-1 with TRBJ2-2; TRBD1 matches 7 bases. Germline V gives CDR1 KGHDR, CDR2 SFDVKD. This CDR3 is built from 17 residues. The V and J ends lost 0 bases and 7 bases, in that order; junction bases with no gene match: 10.

The chain joins TRBV11-1 to TRBJ2-5, with 8 bases aligning to TRBD1. This CDR3 has 14 residues. CDR1 is SGHAT and CDR2 is FQDESV in the germline V gene (reference sequence). Trimming took 2 bases from V and 5 from J; bases not matched to a gene: 4. CDR3 nucleotide sequence: TGTGCCAGCAGCTTAAGGACAGGGAGGGAGACCCAGTACTTC. Protein sequence: CASSLRTGRETQYF.

This clone was seen just once. The J gene is TRBJ2-1, the V gene TRBV19; the D gene is possibly TRBD2 (6 bases). Trimming pared 4 bases from V and 4 bases from J, leaving 14 bases between. Germline V gives CDR1 LNHDA, CDR2 SQIVND (reference sequence). The CDR3 extends over 15 amino acids. The DNA of the CDR3 is TGTGCCAGTAGTACCGTCGCGGGGACTTACAATGAGCAGTTCTTC. Protein: CASSTVAGTYNEQFF.

J is TRBJ2-3 and V is TRBV15, with 7 bases identical to TRBD2. The CDR3 has 16 residues. J was trimmed by 2 bases and V by 1 base; bases with no gene match: 6. Germline values: CDR1 LNHNV, CDR2 YYDKDF (reference sequence). This CDR3 is CATSRGNAGVTDTQYF. In DNA form, the CDR3 reads TGTGCCACCAGCAGAGGGAACGCGGGGGTCACAGATACGCAGTATTTT.

CDR3 residues: CASSQVLLLTGELFF. In DNA, the CDR3 is TGCGCCAGCAGCCAAGTTCTTTTGCTAACCGGGGAGCTGTTTTTT. The rearrangement links TRBV4-1 to TRBJ2-2, with no clear D. The germline V gene has CDR1 MGHRA and CDR2 YSYEKL. V lost 1 base and J lost 5, with 11 bases in between. The CDR3 covers 15 residues.

The chain carries TRBV7-2 and TRBJ1-2; TRBD1 matches 9 bases. The V and J ends lost 3 bases and 4 bases, in that order; junction bases with no gene match: 6. The germline V gene encodes CDR1 SGHTA and CDR2 FQGNSA. The length of the CDR3 is 15 residues. The CDR3 DNA is TGTGCCAGCAGCTTCCCCCGGGACAGGGTCTATGGCTACACCTTC. As protein: CASSFPRDRVYGYTF.

This chain links TRBV30 with TRBJ1-2; 8 bases fit TRBD1. Trimming at V came to 7 bases and at J to 4 bases, leaving 8 bases not matched to a gene. CDR1 is GTSNPN, CDR2 SVGIG, per germline (reference sequence). CDR3 length: 13 amino acids. CDR3: CASSGTGPYGYTF. CDR3 sequence (DNA): TGTGCCTCGTCCGGGACAGGACCCTATGGCTACACCTTC.

This rearrangement joins TRBV7-2 to TRBJ2-3; D uncertain. Germline CDR1 reads SGHTA; CDR2 reads FQGNSA. This CDR3 has 14 amino acids. V was cut by 4 bases and J by 5 bases, with 13 bases left in between. The DNA for the CDR3 is TGTGCCAGCAGCTCCCTGCTGGTGCGAGATACGCAGTATTTT. This translates into CASSSLLVRDTQYF.

This clone showed up just a few times. V usage is TRBV19 and J usage is TRBJ2-3, with 7 positions matching TRBD1. Looked up from germline, CDR1 is LNHDA and CDR2 is SQIVND (reference sequence). This CDR3 spans 15 amino acids. Trimming took 6 bases from V and 4 from J; bases not matched to a gene: 10. CDR3 sequence: CASSMTGLVADTQYF. CDR3 coding DNA: TGTGCCAGTAGCATGACAGGGTTAGTTGCAGATACGCAGTATTTT.

This chain connects TRBV7-9 to TRBJ1-2; 7 bases are a match to TRBD1. In germline, CDR1 is SEHNR, CDR2 FQNEAQ (reference sequence). V shed 3 bases and J 8 bases; nucleotides not matched to a gene: 3. This CDR3 comprises 12 residues. CDR3 bases: TGTGCCAGCAGCTTTACAGGGGTCGGCTACACCTTC. Amino acid sequence: CASSFTGVGYTF.

The chain is built from TRBV16 and TRBJ2-1, with D possibly matching TRBD2 (5 bases). From germline, CDR1 is KGHSY and CDR2 FQNENV. CDR3 length: 17 residues. V lost 7 bases, J lost 6 bases, and 25 bases lay in between. Written as DNA, the CDR3 is TGTGCCAGCAACTCTAGGCGGGCTAGCAAGGCCCCCAATGAGCAGTTCTTC. Amino acid sequence: CASNSRRASKAPNEQFF. Complete variable domain (other parts from reference TRBV16 and TRBJ2-1): GEEVAQTPKHLVRGEGQKAKLYCAPIKGHSYVFWYQQVLKNEFKFLISFQNENVFDETGMPKERFSAKCLPNSPCSLEIQATKLEDSAVYFCASNSRRASKAPNEQFFGPGTRLTVL.

V usage is TRBV5-1 and J usage is TRBJ2-3; D is perhaps TRBD2 (6 bases). The CDR3 is 16 amino acids. Trimming removed 4 bases from V and 2 bases from J, with 17 bases in between. The germline V gene has CDR1 SGHRS and CDR2 YFSETQ. CDR3 residues: CASSGGTRSTTDTQYF. CDR3 sequence (DNA): TGCGCCAGCAGCGGCGGGACTCGGTCGACCACAGATACGCAGTATTTT.

The rearrangement uses TRBV5-1 and TRBJ2-2; 7 nucleotides agree with TRBD1. The V gene end was trimmed by 4 bases and the J gene end by 6 bases; junction bases not matched to a gene: 12. Germline assignment: CDR1 SGHRS and CDR2 YFSETQ. There are 16 residues in the CDR3. CDR3 residues: CASSTRATGQSGELFF. In DNA form, the CDR3 reads TGCGCCAGCAGCACTCGCGCTACGGGACAGTCCGGGGAGCTGTTTTTT.